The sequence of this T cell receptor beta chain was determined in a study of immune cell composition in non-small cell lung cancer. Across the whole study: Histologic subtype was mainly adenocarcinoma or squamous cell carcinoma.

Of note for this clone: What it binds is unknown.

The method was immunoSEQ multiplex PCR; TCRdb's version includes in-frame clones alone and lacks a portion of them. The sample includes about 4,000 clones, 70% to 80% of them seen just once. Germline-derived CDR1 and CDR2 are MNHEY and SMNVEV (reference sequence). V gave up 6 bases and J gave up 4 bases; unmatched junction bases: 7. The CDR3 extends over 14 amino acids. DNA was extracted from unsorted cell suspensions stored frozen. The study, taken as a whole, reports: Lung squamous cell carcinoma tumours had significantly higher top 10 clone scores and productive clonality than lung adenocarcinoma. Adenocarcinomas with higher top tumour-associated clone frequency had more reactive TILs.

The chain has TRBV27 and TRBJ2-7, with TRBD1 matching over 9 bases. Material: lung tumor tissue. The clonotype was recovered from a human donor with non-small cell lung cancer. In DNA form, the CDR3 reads TGTGCCAGCAGCGGGACAGGGAGAGGATACGAGCAGTACTTC. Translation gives CASSGTGRGYEQYF.